Following are 32 T cell receptor beta chains from one sample sequenced in a study of cytomegalovirus exposure and HLA in healthy donors. Both 60 Vbeta primers and 13 Jbeta primers went into the PCR. Sequencing used immunoSEQ multiplex PCR; TCRdb keeps in-frame clones, though not all of them. Here the sample table reports 100,000 to 150,000 clones. Material for sequencing was PBMCs. The source is a man aged 40-55 years in good health and CMV-seronegative.

The genes are TRBV9 and TRBJ1-2; TRBD1 agrees at 12 bases. CDR3 length: 16 amino acids. Trimming removed 4 bases from V and 8 bases from J; junction bases left unmatched: 12. Germline CDR1 and CDR2: SGDLS and YYNGEE. As DNA, the CDR3 is TGTGCCAGCAGCCTACTACCGGGACAGGGGGCGCAAGGCTACACCTTC. Amino acid sequence: CASSLLPGQGAQGYTF.

This CDR3 reads CASSIVGRPETQYF. The CDR3 DNA reads as TGTGCCAGTAGTATAGTGGGCCGCCCAGAGACCCAGTACTTC. The genes are TRBV19 and TRBJ2-5; D not certain. This CDR3 spans 14 amino acids. Trimming removed 1 base from V and 4 bases from J, with 10 bases in between. Germline lookup yields CDR1 LNHDA and CDR2 SQIVND (reference sequence).

The V call is TRBV27, the J call TRBJ2-7, with D perhaps matching TRBD1 (5 bases). The CDR3 totals 14 residues. CDR1 is MNHEY, CDR2 SMNVEV, per germline (reference sequence). V gave up 5 bases and J gave up 0 bases, with 11 bases separating them. As DNA, the CDR3 is TGTGCCAGCAGTCCACGACAGAGCTCCTACGAGCAGTACTTC. Translated, it gives CASSPRQSSYEQYF.

The V call is TRBV7-2, the J call TRBJ1-2; the match to TRBD1 covers 8 bases. The CDR3 covers 13 residues. V lost 1 base to trimming and J lost 8 bases; unmatched junction nucleotides: 3. From germline, CDR1 is SGHTA and CDR2 FQGNSA. CDR3 bases: TGTGCCAGCAGCTTAGGGACAGGGCCCGGCTACACCTTC. Amino acids: CASSLGTGPGYTF.

This chain connects TRBV28 to TRBJ2-2; 7 nucleotides line up with TRBD2. The CDR3 spans 15 residues. Germline assignment: CDR1 MDHEN and CDR2 SYDVKM. After removal of 4 bases from V and 7 bases from J, the junction contained 9 bases not matched to a gene. CDR3 in DNA: TGTGCCAGCAGTTCCACCGGGGGGTGGGACGGGGAGCTGTTTTTT. Translation gives CASSSTGGWDGELFF. Full variable domain (remainder filled in from reference TRBV28 and TRBJ2-2): DVKVTQSSRYLVKRTGEKVFLECVQDMDHENMFWYRQDPGLGLRLIYFSYDVKMKEKGDIPEGYSVSREKKERFSLILESASTNQTSMYLCASSSTGGWDGELFFGEGSRLTVL.

The rearrangement uses TRBV2 and TRBJ2-5, with no clear D. This CDR3 spans 13 amino acids. Germline V CDR1 and CDR2: SNHLY, FYNNEI. Trimming took 6 bases from V and 1 from J, leaving 9 bases between them. CDR3 nucleotide sequence: TGTGCCAGCAGATTCAACAGCCAAGAGACCCAGTACTTC. This sequence encodes CASRFNSQETQYF.

This chain uses TRBV6-1 with TRBJ1-1; 7 bases are shared with TRBD1. The CDR3 covers 15 residues. Germline V gene lookup returns CDR1 MNHNS and CDR2 SASEGT. With V trimmed by 0 bases and J by 6 bases, 7 bases remained unmatched. CDR3: CASSEAQGFNAEAFF. The CDR3 coding sequence is TGTGCCAGCAGTGAAGCACAGGGGTTTAACGCTGAAGCTTTCTTT.

The rearrangement uses TRBV30 and TRBJ2-4; tentative D call: TRBD2 (6 bases). Germline V lookup: CDR1 GTSNPN, CDR2 SVGIG (reference sequence). Trimming removed 0 bases from V and 0 bases from J, with 9 bases in between. This CDR3 contains 15 residues. CDR3 sequence: CAWSVPAGAKNIQYF. In DNA form, the CDR3 reads TGTGCCTGGAGTGTACCAGCGGGAGCCAAAAACATTCAGTACTTC.

This chain connects TRBV25-1 to TRBJ2-3; 8 bases are shared with TRBD2. CDR3 size: 15 residues. Germline lookup yields CDR1 MGHDK and CDR2 SYGVNS. V was clipped by 3 bases and J by 2 bases; unmatched bases: 4. CDR3 sequence: CASSDPGLVTDTQYF. DNA of the CDR3: TGTGCCAGCAGTGATCCGGGACTAGTCACAGATACGCAGTATTTT.

This rearrangement joins TRBV7-8 to TRBJ2-1, with 12 bases matching TRBD2. CDR1 and CDR2 from the germline V gene are SGHVS and FQNEAQ. Losses at the gene ends were 5 bases for V and 3 bases for J; bases not matched to a gene: 14. This CDR3 is 19 amino acids long. The CDR3 DNA sequence: TGTGCCAGCAGCCCTAGGACTAGCGGGAACCCAAGGAACTACAATGAGCAGTTCTTC. It is translated as CASSPRTSGNPRNYNEQFF.

The chain is built from TRBV28 and TRBJ2-3, with 7 bases fitting TRBD2. Unmatched junction bases numbered 22, after V lost 7 bases and J lost 12 bases. This CDR3 has 16 amino acids. CDR1 is MDHEN and CDR2 is SYDVKM in the germline V gene. This CDR3 is CASISLGGPPGRSQYF. CDR3 DNA sequence: TGTGCCAGCATATCCTTGGGAGGGCCCCCGGGACGCAGCCAGTATTTT.

The J gene is TRBJ2-7, the V gene TRBV27; a possible D gene is TRBD2 (6 bases). V shed 3 bases and J shed 6 bases, with 9 bases lying between them. This CDR3 region has 12 residues. Germline V lookup: CDR1 MNHEY, CDR2 SMNVEV (reference sequence). CDR3 amino acids: CASSFRGTEQYF. The DNA of the CDR3 is TGTGCCAGCAGTTTTCGGGGGACCGAGCAGTACTTC.

Of note for this clone: This CDR3 is also generated by other DNA sequences in the sample. V gene TRBV6-5 combines with J gene TRBJ2-7; unclear D gene. Trimming shortened V by 0 bases and J by 2 bases, and 8 bases separated the two germline ends. The CDR3 is 14 residues long. Germline CDR1 reads MNHEY; CDR2 reads SVGAGI. CDR3 sequence: CASSYSGGTYEQYF. CDR3 nucleotide sequence: TGTGCCAGCAGTTACTCAGGCGGCACCTACGAGCAGTACTTC.

The genes are TRBV7-9 and TRBJ1-1; a possible D gene is TRBD1 (5 bases). Trimming took off 0 bases at V and 1 base at J, with 6 bases between the two ends. The CDR3 has 14 amino acids. Germline V gives CDR1 SEHNR, CDR2 FQNEAQ (reference sequence). In DNA form, the CDR3 reads TGTGCCAGCAGCTTAGCGGGGGGGAACACTGAAGCTTTCTTT. This codes for CASSLAGGNTEAFF.

V usage is TRBV30 and J usage is TRBJ1-5; a weak D match, TRBD1 (6 bases). CDR3 size: 14 residues. Germline CDR1 reads GTSNPN; CDR2 reads SVGIG (reference sequence). Trimming cost V 3 bases and J 7 bases, with 16 bases left between them. CDR3 DNA: TGTGCCTGGAGCACAAAGGGGGGGGGACAGCCCCAGCATTTT. It specifies CAWSTKGGGQPQHF.

This sequence joins TRBV10-1 and TRBJ2-3, with 12 bases identical to TRBD2. The trim removed 5 bases at V and 6 bases at J, leaving 6 bases unmatched. Germline V gene sequence: CDR1 WNHNN, CDR2 SYGVQD (reference sequence). This CDR3 has 15 amino acids. The CDR3 protein is CASSLGTSGFDTQYF. DNA for the CDR3: TGCGCCAGCAGTTTGGGGACTAGCGGGTTCGATACGCAGTATTTT.

The CDR3 loop is CASRAGSIQYF. In DNA, the CDR3 is TGCGCCAGCAGGGCGGGGAGCATTCAGTACTTC. The genes are TRBV5-1 and TRBJ2-4; TRBD2 might be the D (6 bases). Germline V lookup: CDR1 SGHRS, CDR2 YFSETQ. Deletions cut 5 bases from V and 9 bases from J, with 9 bases between. This CDR3 contains 11 residues.

The chain links TRBV19 to TRBJ2-2; 16 bases align to TRBD2. Losses at the gene ends were 6 bases for V and 7 bases for J; bases not matched to a gene: 17. The CDR3 spans 20 residues. Germline V gene lookup returns CDR1 LNHDA and CDR2 SQIVND (reference sequence). CDR3 in DNA: TGTGCCAGTAGACCCGCCGGGACTAGCGGGAGGGCTCTGGGGGACGGGGAGCTGTTTTTT. Its protein product is CASRPAGTSGRALGDGELFF.

This chain links TRBV7-8 with TRBJ2-7, with 9 bases identical to TRBD1. The CDR3 is made up of 14 amino acids. The germline CDR1 and CDR2 sequences are SGHVS and FQNEAQ. V shed 3 bases, J shed 2 bases, and the junction held 2 bases outside the gene matches. CDR3 protein: CASSFGQGTYEQYF. The CDR3 nucleotides read TGTGCCAGCAGCTTCGGACAGGGGACCTACGAGCAGTACTTC.

The rearrangement uses TRBV5-6 and TRBJ2-7; 7 bases are a match to TRBD2. The germline gives CDR1 SGHDT, CDR2 YYEEEE. The CDR3 extends over 15 amino acids. After removal of 4 bases from V and 2 bases from J, the junction contained 9 bases not matched to a gene. The CDR3 is CASSLVRGRAYEQYF. The CDR3 DNA reads as TGTGCCAGCAGCCTTGTTCGTGGGAGGGCCTACGAGCAGTACTTC.

This chain links TRBV30 with TRBJ1-5; the match to TRBD1 covers 11 bases. The CDR3 spans 16 residues. With 2 bases clipped from V and 5 bases from J, the junction kept 8 bases outside the gene matches. Germline V gives CDR1 GTSNPN, CDR2 SVGIG (reference sequence). CDR3 sequence reads: CAWSIRGQGDHQPQHF. For the CDR3, the DNA is TGTGCCTGGAGTATAAGGGGACAGGGGGACCATCAGCCCCAGCATTTT.

The chain couples TRBV6-6 to TRBJ1-4; possibly TRBD1 for D (6 bases). The V gene lost 7 bases and the J gene lost 1 base, with 16 bases spanning the gap. Per germline, CDR1 MNHNY and CDR2 SVGAGI (reference sequence). This CDR3 has 16 amino acids. CDR3: CASKVEGGGTNEKLFF. The CDR3, as DNA: TGTGCCAGCAAGGTGGAGGGGGGGGGAACTAATGAAAAACTGTTTTTT.

The chain recombines TRBV6-1 with TRBJ2-7; possibly TRBD2 for D (5 bases). This CDR3 has 16 amino acids. The V and J ends lost 1 base and 2 bases respectively, with 15 bases between them. The germline gives CDR1 MNHNS, CDR2 SASEGT. In DNA form, the CDR3 reads TGTGCCAGCAGTGAAGATGGCCTCCGAGGGACCTACGAGCAGTACTTC. Protein: CASSEDGLRGTYEQYF.

V is TRBV5-8 and J is TRBJ2-7; 8 bases agree with TRBD2. The length of the CDR3 is 14 residues. With V trimmed by 0 bases and J by 6 bases, 5 bases remained unmatched. Looked up from germline, CDR1 is SGHTS and CDR2 is YDEGEE. DNA for the CDR3: TGTGCCAGCAGCTTGGTTGCGGGAGGAGGCGAGCAGTACTTC. It translates to CASSLVAGGGEQYF.

The chain recombines TRBV28 with TRBJ1-2; D is uncertain. Trimming cost V 10 bases and J 3 bases, with 18 bases left between them. Germline assignment: CDR1 MDHEN and CDR2 SYDVKM. The CDR3 totals 14 residues. This CDR3 is CATVSSGRDYGYTF. Here the CDR3 DNA reads TGTGCCACCGTCTCCAGCGGTCGCGACTATGGCTACACCTTC.

V usage is TRBV5-1 and J usage is TRBJ2-3, with 8 bases aligning to TRBD1. V lost 3 bases, J lost 7 bases, and 7 bases stayed unmatched. The CDR3 is 14 amino acids. The germline V gene encodes CDR1 SGHRS and CDR2 YFSETQ. The CDR3 bases are TGCGCCAGCAGCTCCAGTCAGGGGGCGAATACGCAGTATTTT. Translation: CASSSSQGANTQYF.

The V and J genes are TRBV30 and TRBJ2-1; the match to TRBD2 covers 7 bases. Germline loops: CDR1 GTSNPN, CDR2 SVGIG (reference sequence). CDR3 length: 13 residues. V lost 4 bases and J lost 9; bases outside the gene matches: 9. The CDR3 region has the DNA TGTGCCTGGATGCGGGAGCCAGGAGGTGAGCAGTTCTTC. Protein: CAWMREPGGEQFF.

The chain is built from TRBV2 and TRBJ1-5; no clear D. From germline, CDR1 is SNHLY and CDR2 FYNNEI. CDR3 length: 13 amino acids. Trimming took off 4 bases at V and 4 bases at J, with 8 bases between the two ends. The CDR3 protein is CASSGEQNQPQHF. CDR3 nucleotide sequence: TGTGCCAGCAGTGGAGAACAGAATCAGCCCCAGCATTTT.

The chain links TRBV30 to TRBJ1-5, with 9 bases lining up with TRBD1. Germline CDR1 and CDR2: GTSNPN and SVGIG (reference sequence). This CDR3 has 15 amino acids. Germline trimming cut 1 base from V and 7 bases from J; bases unmatched to any gene: 8. The DNA for the CDR3 is TGTGCCTGGAGTGGGCCGGGACAGGGCAGGCAGCCCCAGCATTTT. This sequence encodes CAWSGPGQGRQPQHF.

This chain connects TRBV5-5 to TRBJ1-4; 9 nucleotides line up with TRBD1. The ends lost 0 bases at V and 3 bases at J; junction bases unmatched: 3. CDR3 size: 16 residues. Per the germline V gene, CDR1 is SGHKS and CDR2 is YYEKEE (reference sequence). CDR3 sequence (DNA): TGTGCCAGCAGCTTGGACAGGGGGCGGTCTAATGAAAAACTGTTTTTT. Translated, it gives CASSLDRGRSNEKLFF.

J is TRBJ2-5 and V is TRBV2; 12 nucleotides align to TRBD2. Germline V gene lookup returns CDR1 SNHLY and CDR2 FYNNEI. V trimming: 4 bases; J trimming: 5 bases; junction bases outside the gene matches: 5. The CDR3 has 15 amino acids. The CDR3 loop reads CASSVGTSGFETQYF. The CDR3 coding sequence is TGTGCCAGCAGTGTCGGGACTAGCGGGTTCGAGACCCAGTACTTC.

The CDR3 is CAISGRSADGELFF. The CDR3, as DNA: TGTGCCATCAGTGGTAGGAGCGCCGACGGGGAGCTGTTTTTT. The rearrangement uses TRBV10-3 and TRBJ2-2; D gene unclear. This CDR3 contains 14 residues. The V and J ends lost 4 bases and 7 bases respectively, with 13 bases between them. The V gene's germline CDR1 is ENHRY and CDR2 SYGVKD.